This entry lists 21 T cell receptor beta chains sequenced from one sample in a study of shared clonotypes between healthy human individuals. Here immunoSEQ multiplex PCR was the method, and the copy in TCRdb shows in-frame clones only, minus some. The sample has roughly 1.5 million clones, approximately 98% seen once. Sequenced sample: naive CD4+ T cells sorted from blood. Subset meaning: CD45RA+ positively selected. Receptor source: a man in his thirties or forties in good health.

The chain recombines TRBV5-1 with TRBJ2-1; 7 nucleotides match TRBD2. From germline, CDR1 is SGHRS and CDR2 YFSETQ. V shed 3 bases, J shed 8 bases, and the junction held 8 bases outside the gene matches. CDR3 length: 14 amino acids. The CDR3 nucleotides read TGCGCCAGCAGCTGGGGACTAAATTCTGATGAGCAGTTCTTC. This encodes CASSWGLNSDEQFF. Variable domain in full (rest from reference TRBV5-1 and TRBJ2-1): KAGVTQTPRYLIKTRGQQVTLSCSPISGHRSVSWYQQTPGQGLQFLFEYFSETQRNKGNFPGRFSGRQFSNSRSEMNVSTLELGDSALYLCASSWGLNSDEQFFGPGTRLTVL.

The chain recombines TRBV10-3 with TRBJ2-2; D possibly corresponds to TRBD2 (6 bases). The CDR3 extends over 14 amino acids. Germline assignment: CDR1 ENHRY and CDR2 SYGVKD. The V end was cut by 6 bases, the J end by 2 bases, with 10 bases between. The CDR3 spells CAISREPNTGELFF. CDR3 in DNA: TGTGCCATCAGCCGGGAGCCCAACACCGGGGAGCTGTTTTTT.

The genes are TRBV10-1 and TRBJ2-7; D might be TRBD2 (5 bases). This CDR3 has 12 residues. From germline, CDR1 is WNHNN and CDR2 SYGVQD (reference sequence). With 8 bases removed from V and 3 bases from J, the gap between germline ends came to 11 bases. The CDR3, as DNA: TGCGCCAGCGCTCCGGGATTCTACGAGCAGTACTTC. This codes for CASAPGFYEQYF.

The gene calls are TRBV5-6 and TRBJ2-1; TRBD2 is a possible D gene (6 bases). V lost 0 bases and J lost 8, with 15 bases in between. The V gene's germline CDR1 is SGHDT and CDR2 YYEEEE. The CDR3 is 15 amino acids. CDR3 protein: CASSLEEGIFDEQFF. The CDR3 nucleotides read TGTGCCAGCAGCTTGGAGGAGGGGATTTTCGATGAGCAGTTCTTC. The whole variable domain, remainder taken from reference TRBV5-6 and TRBJ2-1, is DAGVTQSPTHLIKTRGQQVTLRCSPKSGHDTVSWYQQALGQGPQFIFQYYEEEERQRGNFPDRFSGHQFPNYSSELNVNALLLGDSALYLCASSLEEGIFDEQFFGPGTRLTVL.

The chain uses TRBV28 and TRBJ1-4; D ambiguous. V was cut by 6 bases and J by 5 bases, with 13 bases left in between. Germline CDR1 and CDR2: MDHEN and SYDVKM. The CDR3 is 14 amino acids. The CDR3 region has the DNA TGTGCCAGCAGACGCCTTAGAGCAAATGAAAAACTGTTTTTT. It yields the protein CASRRLRANEKLFF.

This chain uses TRBV15 with TRBJ2-7; D is unclear. This CDR3 has 15 residues. The germline V gene has CDR1 LNHNV and CDR2 YYDKDF (reference sequence). Trimming stripped 0 bases from V and 1 base from J, with 10 bases between. CDR3: CATSRDLFQSYEQYF. DNA for the CDR3: TGTGCCACCAGCAGAGATCTGTTCCAGTCCTACGAGCAGTACTTC.

The chain has TRBV6-1 and TRBJ2-7; no firm D call. CDR1 and CDR2 (germline): MNHNS, SASEGT. This CDR3 has 14 amino acids. The V gene lost 0 bases and the J gene lost 3 bases, with 9 bases spanning the gap. The CDR3 reads CASSEAPLLYEQYF. The CDR3 DNA is TGTGCCAGCAGTGAAGCCCCCCTGCTCTACGAGCAGTACTTC.

The genes are TRBV7-3 and TRBJ2-2; 8 bases match TRBD1. V lost 5 bases, J lost 6 bases, and 11 bases stayed unmatched. Germline V lookup: CDR1 SGHTA, CDR2 FQGTGA. The CDR3 is 16 residues long. This CDR3 is CASSPQGRGLAGELFF. CDR3 bases: TGTGCCAGCAGCCCCCAGGGCAGGGGGCTTGCCGGGGAGCTGTTTTTT.

This clone was observed a single time. V is TRBV18 and J is TRBJ1-1; 7 nucleotides agree with TRBD1. The CDR3 loop spans 16 amino acids. Germline trimming cut 2 bases from V and 7 bases from J; bases unmatched to any gene: 13. Germline V lookup: CDR1 KGHSH, CDR2 LQKENI. CDR3 residues: CASSPLNGQVVVEAFF. CDR3 DNA: TGTGCCAGCTCACCATTGAACGGACAGGTGGTGGTTGAAGCTTTCTTT. The full variable domain, in which reference TRBV18 and TRBJ1-1 provide the parts outside the CDR3, is NAGVMQNPRHLVRRRGQEARLRCSPMKGHSHVYWYRQLPEEGLKFMVYLQKENIIDESGMPKERFSAEFPKEGPSILRIQQVVRGDSAAYFCASSPLNGQVVVEAFFGQGTRLTVV.

V usage is TRBV5-4 and J usage is TRBJ2-4; D unclear. With 0 bases removed from V and 8 bases from J, the gap between germline ends came to 12 bases. The CDR3 sequence is 14 residues long. In germline, CDR1 is SGHNT, CDR2 YYREEE (reference sequence). CDR3 nucleotides: TGTGCCAGCAGCTTGGAGGGTCTCCAAGACATTCAGTACTTC. It specifies CASSLEGLQDIQYF.

The chain has TRBV7-9 and TRBJ2-3; D perhaps matches TRBD2 (5 bases). The CDR3 spans 16 residues. V lost 5 bases and J lost 2, with 17 bases in between. CDR1 and CDR2 (germline): SEHNR, FQNEAQ (reference sequence). The CDR3 DNA reads TGTGCCAGCAGCACACCGGACTGGATCACCACAGATACGCAGTATTTT. Translated: CASSTPDWITTDTQYF.

This chain connects TRBV19 to TRBJ1-4; 8 bases fit TRBD1. J was trimmed by 10 bases and V by 3 bases; bases with no gene match: 4. CDR1 is LNHDA and CDR2 is SQIVND in the germline V gene (reference sequence). CDR3 length: 13 amino acids. The CDR3 DNA sequence: TGTGCCAGTAGTATTCCAACAGGGGGAAAACTGTTTTTT. As protein: CASSIPTGGKLFF. The full variable domain, with the rest looked up from reference TRBV19 and TRBJ1-4, is DGGITQSPKYLFRKEGQNVTLSCEQNLNHDAMYWYRQDPGQGLRLIYYSQIVNDFQKGDIAEGYSVSREKKESFPLTVTSAQKNPTAFYLCASSIPTGGKLFFGSGTQLSVL.

The chain carries TRBV7-9 and TRBJ1-2, with TRBD1 matching 7 bases. The germline V gene has CDR1 SEHNR and CDR2 FQNEAQ (reference sequence). The CDR3 is made up of 13 amino acids. V gave up 6 bases and J gave up 5 bases; unmatched junction bases: 6. The CDR3 bases are TGTGCCAGCAGTAAGGGGGCGGAGTATGGCTACACCTTC. It translates to CASSKGAEYGYTF.

The chain couples TRBV10-3 to TRBJ1-2, with D unclear. Per the germline V gene, CDR1 is ENHRY and CDR2 is SYGVKD. V lost 7 bases, J lost 8 bases, and 20 bases lay in between. CDR3 length: 14 residues. CDR3 coding DNA: TGTGCCATCAATCTCAAGGACGACCCGAAGGGCTACACCTTC. It codes for CAINLKDDPKGYTF.

For this clone: The same CDR3 arises from other DNA sequences in this sample as well. The genes are TRBV6-5 and TRBJ1-1; the D gene is possibly TRBD1 (5 bases). The V end was cut by 0 bases, the J end by 3 bases, with 11 bases between. The CDR3 length is 15 residues. Germline-derived CDR1 and CDR2 are MNHEY and SVGAGI. The CDR3 spells CASSYSPGPHTEAFF. The CDR3, as DNA: TGTGCCAGCAGTTACTCGCCGGGACCGCACACTGAAGCTTTCTTT.

On this clone: Other DNA sequences within the sample encode an identical CDR3. The chain combines TRBV28 with TRBJ1-5; the match to TRBD1 covers 9 bases. With 6 bases clipped from V and 2 bases from J, the junction kept 8 bases outside the gene matches. The germline V gene encodes CDR1 MDHEN and CDR2 SYDVKM. The CDR3 is made up of 16 amino acids. The CDR3 nucleotides read TGTGCCAGCAGCAGTCACAGGGGGCCCGGCAATCAGCCCCAGCATTTT. It codes for CASSSHRGPGNQPQHF. The full variable domain, in which reference TRBV28 and TRBJ1-5 provide the parts outside the CDR3, is DVKVTQSSRYLVKRTGEKVFLECVQDMDHENMFWYRQDPGLGLRLIYFSYDVKMKEKGDIPEGYSVSREKKERFSLILESASTNQTSMYLCASSSHRGPGNQPQHFGDGTRLSIL.

The genes are TRBV19 and TRBJ2-4; D remains unclear. The germline gives CDR1 LNHDA, CDR2 SQIVND (reference sequence). This CDR3 has 13 residues. Trimming took 5 bases from V and 0 from J, leaving 5 bases between them. The CDR3 DNA follows: TGTGCCAGTAGTGGCCTAGCCAAAAACATTCAGTACTTC. Protein product: CASSGLAKNIQYF.

Turning to this clone: Additional DNA sequences in this sample encode the identical CDR3. The V call is TRBV18, the J call TRBJ2-5; D may be TRBD2 (6 bases). This CDR3 comprises 14 residues. Trimming removed 0 bases from V and 4 bases from J, with 9 bases in between. Per the germline V gene, CDR1 is KGHSH and CDR2 is LQKENI. CDR3 sequence (DNA): TGTGCCAGCTCACCACCGGGGGGTGGAGAGACCCAGTACTTC. Its translation is CASSPPGGGETQYF.

The chain employs TRBV10-3 and TRBJ2-7; D is perhaps TRBD1 (6 bases). From germline, CDR1 is ENHRY and CDR2 SYGVKD. The CDR3 runs 14 residues. Between the trimmed V and J ends, which lost 8 bases and 3 bases, there was a span of 17 bases. The chain's CDR3 is CAIRQDRTGYEQYF. The CDR3 DNA follows: TGTGCCATCCGACAGGACCGGACTGGCTACGAGCAGTACTTC.

V usage is TRBV5-1 and J usage is TRBJ2-7; 9 positions match TRBD1. The CDR3 is made up of 17 amino acids. Trimming removed 2 bases from V and 1 base from J; junction bases left unmatched: 10. Germline V gene data show CDR1 as SGHRS and CDR2 as YFSETQ. Here the CDR3 DNA reads TGCGCCAGCAGCTTCGGAATACAGGGGGCTCAATCCTACGAGCAGTACTTC. Protein product: CASSFGIQGAQSYEQYF.

V usage is TRBV28 and J usage is TRBJ1-1; 7 nucleotides line up with TRBD1. Germline V gene lookup returns CDR1 MDHEN and CDR2 SYDVKM. V lost 3 bases, J lost 2 bases, and 6 bases stayed unmatched. The CDR3 is 15 residues long. CDR3 in amino acids: CASSFGDRDNTEAFF. The CDR3 coding sequence is TGTGCCAGCAGTTTCGGTGACAGGGATAACACTGAAGCTTTCTTT.